These T cell receptor beta chains were read from a single sample in a study of cytomegalovirus exposure and HLA in healthy donors. Clones were read by immunoSEQ multiplex PCR, and TCRdb kept only the in-frame ones, dropping some. The profile shows hundreds of thousands of clones, around 87% of them singletons. Specimen: PBMCs. The receptors here all came from a woman aged 18-30 years in good health and CMV-seronegative. The CDR3 runs from the conserved cysteine through the conserved F or W.

>TRBV9
CASSLTTSGRSFEQFF
>TRBV14
CASSIRGTGVTGELFF
>TRBV5-6
CASSIQVAYEQYF
>TRBV9
CASSKGQSLRMGYGYTF
>TRBV4-2
CASSQTDSYNYGYTF
>TRBV4-1
CASSQVHKSQGEAFF
>TRBV6-5
CASSYSQGKSPLHF
>TRBV5-6
CASSLGWLMGGDYGYTF
>TRBV18
CASSPPGGSNEKLFF
>TRBV2
CASRTTGVKNEQFF
>TRBV6-6
CASSSGTGGSQPQHF
>TRBV28
CASSLLTSSYNEQFF
>TRBV30
CAWISGSRGSEETQYF
>TRBV13
CASSPGTSGTLSYEQYF
>TRBV5-1
CASSNSGDETQYF
>TRBV19
CASSYRLNSPLHF
>TRBV5-1
CASRPPGRESYNEQFF
>TRBV7-3
CASSLGQGQNEQYF
>TRBV5-1
CASSWGGPEGTGELFF
>TRBV7-9
CASSSVSGSGVEQFF
>TRBV11-2
CASSLIIRGAVDGYTF
>TRBV19
CASSIEGGQRDTEAFF
>TRBV5-1
CASSLGANSYEQYF
>TRBV11-2
CASSLDGHGANVLTF
>TRBV7-2
CASSLALIPGEFF
>TRBV6-5
CASRRQYNEQFF
>TRBV25-1
CASTGGDTQYF
>TRBV15
CATSPRTGKQPQHF
>TRBV19
CASSIGFRNYGYTF
>TRBV6-5
CAVLGLADEQYF
>TRBV5-6
CASSRTGSGELFF
>TRBV5-1
CASSLEPISPLHF
>TRBV5-1
CASSLALWDSHPPYEQYF
>TRBV9
CASSVGRAAGGSYNEQFF
>TRBV27
CASRRGEVYTF
>TRBV7-9
CASSMRTSYEQYF
>TRBV13
CASSSRGLAGGDEQFF
>TRBV28
CASSSPSGTGSSYEQYF
>TRBV5-1
CASRALGAREETQYF
>TRBV6-6
CASSYPSGGELFF
>TRBV7-2
CASSLAVQREQFF
>TRBV6-5
CASRRTGLNEQFF
>TRBV2
CASSDDRGNEKLFF
>TRBV9
CASSRGFHTTNEKLFF
>TRBV30
CAWVNAGGTTEETQYF
>TRBV28
CASSLPRTVNTEAFF
>TRBV11-3
CASSLFQGSTGELFF
>TRBV5-6
CASSLVGSAHEQYF